These 8 T cell receptor beta chains were sequenced from one sample in a study of PD-L1 blockade in urothelial cancer. Sequencing was performed with immunoSEQ multiplex PCR; in TCRdb, only in-frame clones are kept and a portion is missing. Of approximately 100,000 clones in the sample, 90% to 95% were seen once. This sample comprised PBMCs, obtained around atezolizumab (anti-PD-L1) treatment. The receptors were gathered from a woman older than 75 with urothelial cancer.

CDR3 protein: CASSASGLGLVDTQYF. As DNA, the CDR3 is TGTGCCAGCAGCGCTTCGGGACTTGGGTTGGTAGATACGCAGTATTTT. The chain is built from TRBV9 and TRBJ2-3, with D possibly matching TRBD2 (6 bases). V lost 3 bases and J 5 bases, leaving 19 bases between the germline ends. Per the germline V gene, CDR1 is SGDLS and CDR2 is YYNGEE. This CDR3 has 16 amino acids.

The J gene is TRBJ2-7, the V gene TRBV7-9; D unclear. V was cut by 5 bases and J by 1 base, with 18 bases left in between. Germline lookup yields CDR1 SEHNR and CDR2 FQNEAQ (reference sequence). The CDR3 sequence is 16 residues long. The CDR3 spells CASSLYVGQESYEQYF. The CDR3 DNA is TGTGCCAGCAGCCTCTATGTTGGCCAGGAATCCTACGAGCAGTACTTC.

The genes are TRBV28 and TRBJ1-3, with 9 bases fitting TRBD1. The CDR3 extends over 15 amino acids. Germline CDR1 and CDR2: MDHEN and SYDVKM. V lost 5 bases to trimming and J lost 5 bases; unmatched junction nucleotides: 7. CDR3 DNA: TGTGCCAGCAGTCCGCCGGGACAGGGTAGAAACACCATATATTTT. Protein: CASSPPGQGRNTIYF. Full variable domain (outside the CDR3, taken from reference TRBV28 and TRBJ1-3): DVKVTQSSRYLVKRTGEKVFLECVQDMDHENMFWYRQDPGLGLRLIYFSYDVKMKEKGDIPEGYSVSREKKERFSLILESASTNQTSMYLCASSPPGQGRNTIYFGEGSWLTVV.

This sequence joins TRBV30 and TRBJ1-4; possibly TRBD1 for D (5 bases). V lost 0 bases and J 4 bases, leaving 15 bases between the germline ends. This CDR3 contains 16 residues. CDR1 is GTSNPN, CDR2 SVGIG, per germline (reference sequence). The CDR3 region is CAWSVPETALNEKLFF. The CDR3 DNA reads TGTGCCTGGAGTGTACCTGAGACAGCTCTTAATGAAAAACTGTTTTTT.

V usage is TRBV2 and J usage is TRBJ2-5; a weak D match, TRBD1 (6 bases). Trimming removed 6 bases from V and 5 bases from J, with 10 bases in between. There are 12 residues in the CDR3. Germline CDR1 reads SNHLY; CDR2 reads FYNNEI. The CDR3 reads CASRSTGETQYF. The DNA of the CDR3 is TGTGCCAGCAGGTCCACAGGGGAGACCCAGTACTTC.

This chain joins TRBV27 and TRBJ1-2; D possibly corresponds to TRBD1 (6 bases). The CDR3 consists of 16 residues. V was clipped by 2 bases and J by 4 bases, with 17 bases between them. Germline V gene sequence: CDR1 MNHEY, CDR2 SMNVEV (reference sequence). CDR3 region: CASSLAPGQTFYGYTF. The DNA of the CDR3 is TGTGCCAGCAGTTTAGCCCCCGGACAGACCTTCTATGGCTACACCTTC.

The rearrangement joins TRBV13 to TRBJ2-6; D gene ambiguous. V lost 0 bases and J lost 0, with 9 bases in between. There are 17 residues in the CDR3. The germline V gene encodes CDR1 PRHDT and CDR2 FYEKMQ (reference sequence). CDR3 in DNA: TGTGCCAGCAGCTTAGGATCAGGTTCCTCTGGGGCCAACGTCCTGACTTTC. Its translation is CASSLGSGSSGANVLTF. The entire variable domain, with the rest obtained from reference TRBV13 and TRBJ2-6, is as follows: AAGVIQSPRHLIKEKRETATLKCYPIPRHDTVYWYQQGPGQDPQFLISFYEKMQSDKGSIPDRFSAQQFSDYHSELNMSSLELGDSALYFCASSLGSGSSGANVLTFGAGSRLTVL.

The rearrangement joins TRBV5-1 to TRBJ2-1, with D possibly matching TRBD1 (5 bases). V shed 3 bases and J shed 0 bases, with 13 bases lying between them. The CDR3 covers 16 residues. Germline V gene data show CDR1 as SGHRS and CDR2 as YFSETQ. CDR3 DNA sequence: TGCGCCAGCAGCTCACAGCCCCAGGGCTCCTACAATGAGCAGTTCTTC. As protein: CASSSQPQGSYNEQFF. The full variable domain, with the rest looked up from reference TRBV5-1 and TRBJ2-1, is KAGVTQTPRYLIKTRGQQVTLSCSPISGHRSVSWYQQTPGQGLQFLFEYFSETQRNKGNFPGRFSGRQFSNSRSEMNVSTLELGDSALYLCASSSQPQGSYNEQFFGPGTRLTVL.